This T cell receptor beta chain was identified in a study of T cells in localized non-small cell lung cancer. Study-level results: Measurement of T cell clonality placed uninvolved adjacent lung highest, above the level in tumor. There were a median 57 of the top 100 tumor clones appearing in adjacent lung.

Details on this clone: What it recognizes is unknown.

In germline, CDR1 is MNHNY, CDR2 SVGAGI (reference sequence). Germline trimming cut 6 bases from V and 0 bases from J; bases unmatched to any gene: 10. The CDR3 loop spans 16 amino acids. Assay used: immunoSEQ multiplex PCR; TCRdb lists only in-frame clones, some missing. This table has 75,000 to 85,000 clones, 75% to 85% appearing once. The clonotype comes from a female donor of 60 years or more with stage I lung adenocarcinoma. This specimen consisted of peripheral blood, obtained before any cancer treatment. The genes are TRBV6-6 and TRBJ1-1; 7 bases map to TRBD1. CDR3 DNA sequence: TGTGCCAGCAGCGATACACAGGGGTCCGTGAACACTGAAGCTTTCTTT. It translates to CASSDTQGSVNTEAFF.